The rows below give T cell receptor beta chains drawn from one sample of a study of cytomegalovirus exposure and HLA in healthy donors. TCRdb's copy holds only in-frame clones and misses some; the assay was immunoSEQ multiplex PCR. The sample has around 100,000 clones, approximately 79% seen once. Source material: PBMCs. These receptors were obtained from a woman between 40 and 50 years old in good health and CMV-seronegative. Both conserved end residues are part of each CDR3.

len | j_gene | v_gene | CDR3aa
15 | TRBJ2-7 | TRBV5-4 | CASSLGHSLIYEQYF
13 | TRBJ2-7 | TRBV18 | CASSPGQNYEQYF
12 | TRBJ1-6 | TRBV30 | CAWSGRNSPLHF
14 | TRBJ2-7 | TRBV7-2 | CASSPGMPPYEQYF
10 | TRBJ1-2 | TRBV6-1 | CASGRQDYTF
14 | - | TRBV28 | CASSPGQGGYEQYF
13 | TRBJ1-1 | TRBV28 | CASSFHKNTEAFF
15 | TRBJ2-3 | TRBV6-1 | CASRPGTGAADTQYF
14 | TRBJ2-7 | TRBV5-1 | CASRSRQGLYEQYF
14 | TRBJ2-7 | TRBV28 | CASIGSRDLYEQYF
17 | TRBJ1-2 | TRBV5-1 | CASSLRDRGRQNYGYTF